Presented here are 5 T cell receptor beta chains from one specimen sequenced in a study of shared clonotypes between healthy human individuals. The protocol was immunoSEQ multiplex PCR, while the TCRdb copy is restricted to in-frame clones and leaves out a portion. This sample has about 2.2 million clones, with just under 95% found just once. As defined, naive CD8 cells were CD45RO-negative and positively selected for CCR7, with terminally differentiated effector memory CD45RA+ cells excluded. Input material: naive CD8+ T cells from PBMCs. The receptors derive from a man aged 18-30 years in good health. Some clones in this sample may be carry-over from other donors' samples.

CDR3 region: CASSQRGSLTGAFF. The CDR3 DNA reads as TGCGCCAGCAGCCAAAGGGGCAGCCTCACGGGAGCTTTCTTT. The V call is TRBV4-1, the J call TRBJ1-1, with a tentative D call TRBD1 (5 bases). This CDR3 contains 14 residues. The germline gives CDR1 MGHRA, CDR2 YSYEKL. The V end was cut by 2 bases, the J end by 10 bases, with 17 bases between.

The J gene is TRBJ2-2, the V gene TRBV5-1; 7 bases align to TRBD1. Germline-derived CDR1 and CDR2 are SGHRS and YFSETQ. This CDR3 spans 17 amino acids. With V trimmed by 4 bases and J by 0 bases, 9 bases remained unmatched. CDR3 loop: CASSDPSGTANTGELFF. The CDR3 nucleotides are TGCGCCAGCAGCGACCCATCCGGGACAGCGAACACCGGGGAGCTGTTTTTT.

The chain combines TRBV5-5 with TRBJ1-2; D remains unclear. Trimming took 4 bases from V and 4 from J, leaving 14 bases between them. This CDR3 spans 14 amino acids. Germline-derived CDR1 and CDR2 are SGHKS and YYEKEE (reference sequence). The CDR3 nucleotides are TGTGCCAGCAGCGGCCAGCGGTCTGGCTATGGCTACACCTTC. Encoded protein: CASSGQRSGYGYTF.

A remark on this clone: Other DNA sequences of this sample code for an identical CDR3. J is TRBJ1-4 and V is TRBV28, with D perhaps matching TRBD1 (5 bases). V lost 3 bases and J lost 8, with 13 bases in between. The CDR3 has 14 residues. Germline values: CDR1 MDHEN, CDR2 SYDVKM. The CDR3 DNA reads as TGTGCCAGCAGTTTCCAGGGAGCAGGCGAAAAACTGTTTTTT. It translates to CASSFQGAGEKLFF.

The chain combines TRBV25-1 with TRBJ2-5, with 9 bases aligning to TRBD2. This CDR3 comprises 15 residues. The germline V gene encodes CDR1 MGHDK and CDR2 SYGVNS. J was trimmed by 4 bases and V by 2 bases; bases with no gene match: 5. The CDR3 reads CASSEMGLASETQYF. The CDR3 DNA reads as TGTGCCAGCAGTGAAATGGGACTAGCTTCAGAGACCCAGTACTTC.